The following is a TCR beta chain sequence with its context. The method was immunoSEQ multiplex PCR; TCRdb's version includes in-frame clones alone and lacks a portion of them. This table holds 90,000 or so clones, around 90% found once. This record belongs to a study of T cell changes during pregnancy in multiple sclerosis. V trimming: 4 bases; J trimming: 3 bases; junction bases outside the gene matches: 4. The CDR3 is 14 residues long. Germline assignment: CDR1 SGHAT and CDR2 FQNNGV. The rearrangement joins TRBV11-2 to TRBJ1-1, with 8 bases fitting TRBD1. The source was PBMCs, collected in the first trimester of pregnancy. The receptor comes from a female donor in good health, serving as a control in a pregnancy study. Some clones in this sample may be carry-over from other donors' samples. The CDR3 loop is CASSSPGGHTEAFF. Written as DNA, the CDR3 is TGTGCCAGCAGCTCACCAGGGGGCCACACTGAAGCTTTCTTT.